A single sample is the source of the 16 T cell receptor beta chains below, sequenced in a study of shared clonotypes between healthy human individuals (TCRdb year 2020). Receptor libraries were prepared by the immunoSEQ multiplex PCR assay. This immuneACCESS table, as held by TCRdb, lists in-frame sequences with V and J called but not all clones. Of the missing ones, under half trace to an unresolved V gene in checked studies; the others have no known cause. The sample table lists hundreds of thousands of clones, about 85% of them with a count of one. Together, the top ten hold roughly 13% of the sample. Source material: PBMCs. The receptors stem from a woman in her thirties or forties in good health. Some clones in this sample may be carry-over from other donors' samples.

This clone was detected only once. The chain couples TRBV4-1 to TRBJ1-6; the match to TRBD1 covers 9 bases. This CDR3 comprises 16 residues. Germline V gene data show CDR1 as MGHRA and CDR2 as YSYEKL. The V and J ends lost 1 base and 10 bases, in that order; junction bases with no gene match: 8. CDR3 nucleotides: TGCGCCAGCAGCCAAGGGGTGGGACAGGGAGGGTCACCCCTCCACTTT. Its translation is CASSQGVGQGGSPLHF.

The CDR3 region is CSVGDGSNQPQHF. The CDR3, as DNA: TGCAGCGTTGGGGACGGGAGCAATCAGCCCCAGCATTTT. The chain is built from TRBV29-1 and TRBJ1-5, with TRBD1 as a possible D gene (5 bases). Germline V gene sequence: CDR1 SQVTM, CDR2 ANQGSEA. Trimming took off 4 bases at V and 1 base at J, with 8 bases between the two ends. The CDR3 consists of 13 residues. The full variable domain, rest sourced from reference TRBV29-1 and TRBJ1-5, is SAVISQKPSRDICQRGTSLTIQCQVDSQVTMMFWYRQQPGQSLTLIATANQGSEATYESGFVIDKFPISRPNLTFSTLTVSNMSPEDSSIYLCSVGDGSNQPQHFGDGTRLSIL.

V usage is TRBV5-1 and J usage is TRBJ1-1; D might be TRBD1 (5 bases). Trimming took off 0 bases at V and 2 bases at J, with 8 bases between the two ends. Per the germline V gene, CDR1 is SGHRS and CDR2 is YFSETQ. The CDR3 covers 14 residues. CDR3 amino acids: CASSLERGNTEAFF. For the CDR3, the DNA is TGCGCCAGCAGCTTGGAAAGGGGAAACACTGAAGCTTTCTTT.

The chain combines TRBV25-1 with TRBJ1-1; D might be TRBD1 (6 bases). Germline CDR1 reads MGHDK; CDR2 reads SYGVNS. The CDR3 contains 15 residues. V dropped 1 base and J dropped 4 bases, with 13 bases sitting between them. The CDR3 DNA reads TGTGCCAGCAGTGAATGGGGCAGGGGCAGCACTGAAGCTTTCTTT. It codes for CASSEWGRGSTEAFF.

The genes are TRBV11-1 and TRBJ2-5, with TRBD2 as a possible D gene (6 bases). This CDR3 is built from 14 residues. CDR1 is SGHAT and CDR2 is FQDESV in the germline V gene (reference sequence). Deletions cut 5 bases from V and 2 bases from J, with 12 bases between. The chain's CDR3 is CASSPRDLQETQYF. Here the CDR3 DNA reads TGTGCCAGCAGCCCTAGGGACTTACAAGAGACCCAGTACTTC.

This clone has only one observation. The chain recombines TRBV5-1 with TRBJ2-3; weak D call: TRBD2 (6 bases). The CDR3 extends over 15 amino acids. V lost 4 bases and J lost 2, with 14 bases in between. The germline V gene has CDR1 SGHRS and CDR2 YFSETQ. The CDR3 sequence is CASSPVGGLTDTQYF. CDR3 coding DNA: TGCGCCAGCAGCCCCGTTGGGGGACTCACAGATACGCAGTATTTT. The variable domain in full, with the rest retrieved from reference TRBV5-1 and TRBJ2-3, is KAGVTQTPRYLIKTRGQQVTLSCSPISGHRSVSWYQQTPGQGLQFLFEYFSETQRNKGNFPGRFSGRQFSNSRSEMNVSTLELGDSALYLCASSPVGGLTDTQYFGPGTRLTVL.

Only a few counts were recorded for this clone. This chain uses TRBV27 with TRBJ1-1; tentatively, D is TRBD1 (5 bases). The germline V gene has CDR1 MNHEY and CDR2 SMNVEV (reference sequence). V lost 5 bases and J lost 1, with 14 bases in between. The CDR3 totals 15 residues. DNA of the CDR3: TGTGCCAGCAGTAGGGCAGGGTGGGAGAACACTGAAGCTTTCTTT. The encoded protein is CASSRAGWENTEAFF.

V and J are TRBV6-5 and TRBJ2-3; D is unclear. Per the germline V gene, CDR1 is MNHEY and CDR2 is SVGAGI. CDR3 length equals 12 residues. Trimming took 2 bases from V and 3 from J, leaving 3 bases between them. The CDR3 here is CASSYGTDTQYF. The CDR3 bases are TGTGCCAGCAGTTACGGGACAGATACGCAGTATTTT.

The CDR3 spells CASSLEQDDYEQYF. CDR3 in DNA: TGTGCCAGCAGTTTAGAACAGGATGACTACGAGCAGTACTTC. The chain combines TRBV27 with TRBJ2-7; maybe TRBD1 (5 bases). V was trimmed by 2 bases and J by 3 bases, leaving 11 bases between them. Germline V lookup: CDR1 MNHEY, CDR2 SMNVEV (reference sequence). The CDR3 covers 14 residues.

The gene calls are TRBV10-3 and TRBJ1-2, with D hard to call. Per germline, CDR1 ENHRY and CDR2 SYGVKD. There are 14 residues in the CDR3. Deletions cut 4 bases from V and 5 bases from J, with 14 bases between. The DNA for the CDR3 is TGTGCCATCAGTGTAGAGGCAGTTAGGTATGGCTACACCTTC. It specifies CAISVEAVRYGYTF.

The chain employs TRBV5-4 and TRBJ2-2; 7 bases fit TRBD2. The CDR3 runs to 15 residues. CDR1 is SGHNT and CDR2 is YYREEE in the germline V gene (reference sequence). Trimming removed 5 bases from V and 8 bases from J; junction bases left unmatched: 12. The CDR3 coding sequence is TGTGCCAGCAGTTTTACCCGACTAGCTTCGGGGGAGCTGTTTTTT. Amino acids: CASSFTRLASGELFF.

V usage is TRBV29-1 and J usage is TRBJ2-5; 9 bases are a match to TRBD1. The junction had 4 bases not matched to a gene; V was cut back by 6 bases and J by 2 bases. The CDR3 is 13 residues long. CDR1 SQVTM and CDR2 ANQGSEA come from the germline V gene. As DNA, the CDR3 is TGCAGCGTGAGGGACAGGGATCAAGAGACCCAGTACTTC. Translated, it gives CSVRDRDQETQYF.

The chain joins TRBV28 to TRBJ1-5; weak D call: TRBD1 (5 bases). Germline V CDR1 and CDR2: MDHEN, SYDVKM. This CDR3 comprises 14 residues. V shed 5 bases and J shed 7 bases, with 15 bases lying between them. The CDR3 sequence is CASSPLQGGQPQHF. The CDR3 DNA sequence: TGTGCCAGCAGTCCACTCCAGGGTGGGCAGCCCCAGCATTTT.

About this clone: This may come from a read error, since a much larger clone is one base off. Other DNA sequences from this sample encode an identical CDR3 as well. The rearrangement links TRBV18 to TRBJ1-2; 9 nucleotides align to TRBD1. CDR3 length: 14 amino acids. Germline V CDR1 and CDR2: KGHSH, LQKENI. As DNA, the CDR3 is TGTGCCAGTTCACCGGGCACAGGGGGCAATGGCTACACCTTC. Protein product: CASSPGTGGNGYTF.

V is TRBV18 and J is TRBJ1-1, with 10 bases aligning to TRBD1. This CDR3 has 15 residues. CDR1 is KGHSH, CDR2 LQKENI, per germline. Trimming cost V 5 bases and J 11 bases; bases outside gene matches: 14. DNA of the CDR3: TGTGCCAGCTCAATACGGGACAGGGGCAGCATTGGGGCTTTCTTT. This gives the protein CASSIRDRGSIGAFF.

V gene TRBV7-6 combines with J gene TRBJ2-1; 8 bases align to TRBD2. The CDR3 length is 15 residues. The junction had 4 bases not matched to a gene; V was cut back by 3 bases and J by 3 bases. The germline gives CDR1 SGHVS, CDR2 FNYEAQ. The CDR3 nucleotides read TGTGCCAGCAGCTTTAGCGGGACGGACTACAATGAGCAGTTCTTC. This translates into CASSFSGTDYNEQFF.